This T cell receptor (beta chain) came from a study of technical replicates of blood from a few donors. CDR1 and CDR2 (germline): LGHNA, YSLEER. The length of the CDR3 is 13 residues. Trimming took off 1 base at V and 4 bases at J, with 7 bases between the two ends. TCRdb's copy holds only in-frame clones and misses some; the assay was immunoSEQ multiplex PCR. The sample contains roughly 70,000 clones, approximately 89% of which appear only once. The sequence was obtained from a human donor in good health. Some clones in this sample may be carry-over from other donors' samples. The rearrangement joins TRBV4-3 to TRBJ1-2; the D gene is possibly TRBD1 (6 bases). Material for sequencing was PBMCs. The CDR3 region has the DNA TGCGCCAGCAGCCAAGTACAGGGCTATGGCTACACCTTC. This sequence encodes CASSQVQGYGYTF.